Listed here is a single T cell receptor beta chain. With V trimmed by 4 bases and J by 4 bases, 15 bases remained unmatched. CDR1 is LNHDA and CDR2 is SQIVND in the germline V gene (reference sequence). The CDR3 has 18 amino acids. The data are from a study of cytomegalovirus exposure and HLA in healthy donors. Amplification used 60 Vbeta primers and 13 Jbeta primers. Clones were sequenced by immunoSEQ multiplex PCR, and TCRdb holds only the in-frame ones, with some missing. The sample records about 160,000 clones, around three quarters being singletons. The chain employs TRBV19 and TRBJ2-5; 10 bases line up with TRBD1. Source material: PBMCs. The clonotype originates from a man aged 40-55 years in good health and CMV-seronegative. This CDR3 is CASSTRTGGGIGRETQYF. The CDR3 bases are TGTGCCAGTAGTACTCGGACAGGGGGAGGAATTGGAAGAGAGACCCAGTACTTC. Using reference TRBV19 and TRBJ2-5 for the parts outside the CDR3, the full variable domain is DGGITQSPKYLFRKEGQNVTLSCEQNLNHDAMYWYRQDPGQGLRLIYYSQIVNDFQKGDIAEGYSVSREKKESFPLTVTSAQKNPTAFYLCASSTRTGGGIGRETQYFGPGTRLLVL.